Listed below are T cell receptor beta chains from one sample, sequenced in a study of shared T cell receptors in the human thymus. Data came from immunoSEQ multiplex PCR; TCRdb stores just in-frame clones and leaves some out. This table holds about 380,000 clones, about 95% found once. Sequencing was done on a sample of thymocytes. The receptors stem from a human donor. The CDR3 runs from the conserved cysteine through the conserved F or W. A D gene is named only where the DNA matches it firmly. Only some rows state a clone size, as once, few, many or a class for expanded clones.

size,D,J,V,DNA,CDR3
-,-,TRBJ2-5,TRBV18,TGTGCCAGCTCACCTCCCTGCCAAGAAAGGGAGACCCAGTACTTC,CASSPPCQERETQYF
-,-,TRBJ2-1,TRBV15,TGTGCCACCAGCCCAGAGCCCTCCTACAATGAGCAGTTCTTC,CATSPEPSYNEQFF
-,-,TRBJ2-3,TRBV19,TGTGCCAGTAGTCCCCCCTCCGGTGCAGATACGCAGTATTTT,CASSPPSGADTQYF
-,-,TRBJ2-7,TRBV7-9,TGTGCCAGCAGCTTAGGTGGACTCGCTCCCAACTACGAGCAGTACTTC,CASSLGGLAPNYEQYF
-,-,TRBJ2-5,TRBV18,TGTGCCAGCTCCCCACGGGGCCAAGAGACCCAGTACTTC,CASSPRGQETQYF
-,TRBD1,TRBJ2-2,TRBV15,TGTGCCACCAGCAGAGATCCCCATTCGAGCGACAGGGCGCGGGCCGGGGAGCTGTTTTTT,CATSRDPHSSDRARAGELFF
-,-,TRBJ2-5,TRBV28,TGTGCCAGCAGTTCACTACAGGGATCGAGGCTCGAGACCCAGTACTTC,CASSSLQGSRLETQYF
-,TRBD1,TRBJ1-4,TRBV5-5,TGTGCCAGCAGCTGGGGACAGGTTAATGAAAAACTGTTTTTT,CASSWGQVNEKLFF
-,TRBD1,TRBJ1-1,TRBV18,TGTGCCAGCTCGGAGGGACAGGGGTTTCTCACTGAAGCTTTCTTT,CASSEGQGFLTEAFF
once,TRBD2,TRBJ2-5,TRBV30,TGTGCCTGGACCCCGACTAGCGGGAGGGTGGTGCATGCGGAGACCCAGTACTTC,CAWTPTSGRVVHAETQYF
-,TRBD1,TRBJ2-7,TRBV7-8,TGTGCCAGCAGCCTCCGACAGGGAAAGGTCGGTTACGAGCAGTACTTC,CASSLRQGKVGYEQYF